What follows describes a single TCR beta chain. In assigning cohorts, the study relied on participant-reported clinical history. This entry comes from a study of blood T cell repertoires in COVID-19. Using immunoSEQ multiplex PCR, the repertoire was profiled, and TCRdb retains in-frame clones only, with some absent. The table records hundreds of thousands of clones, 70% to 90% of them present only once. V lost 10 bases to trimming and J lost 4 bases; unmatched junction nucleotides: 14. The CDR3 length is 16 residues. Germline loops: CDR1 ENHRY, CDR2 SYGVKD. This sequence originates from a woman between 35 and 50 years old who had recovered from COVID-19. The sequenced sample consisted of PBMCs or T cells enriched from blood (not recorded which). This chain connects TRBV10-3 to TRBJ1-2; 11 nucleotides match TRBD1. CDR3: CATLGGQGAFGYGYTF. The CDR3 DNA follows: TGTGCCACCTTAGGCGGACAGGGGGCGTTCGGCTATGGCTACACCTTC.